This entry concerns a single T cell receptor beta chain. This sample was taken from a study of lymphopenia after photon versus proton radiotherapy. Germline-derived CDR1 and CDR2 are SGDLS and YYNGEE. This CDR3 is 15 amino acids long. V dropped 0 bases and J dropped 9 bases, with 16 bases sitting between them. The table came from immunoSEQ multiplex PCR; TCRdb's copy has only in-frame clones and leaves some out. The profile shows 150,000 to 200,000 clones, more than 85% of them singletons. The V call is TRBV9, the J call TRBJ2-1, with TRBD2 as a possible D gene (5 bases). The sequence was collected from a man between 45 and 60 years old with gastric cancer. The material was peripheral blood, obtained from a patient treated with photon-based radiotherapy. CDR3 region: CASSVDGVLGSEQFF. In DNA, the CDR3 is TGTGCCAGCAGCGTAGACGGGGTGCTGGGTAGTGAGCAGTTCTTC.